A single sample is the source of the 3 T cell receptor beta chains below, sequenced in a study of blood T cell repertoires in COVID-19. Only in-frame clones appear in the TCRdb table, and some are missing; sequencing was by immunoSEQ multiplex PCR. The repertoire holds about 270,000 clones, about 85% seen once, with roughly 4% in the top ten. Specimen: peripheral blood. The receptors derive from a man aged 55 to 70 who had recovered from COVID-19.

The chain is built from TRBV7-8 and TRBJ1-5, with D possibly matching TRBD1 (6 bases). Germline V gene data show CDR1 as SGHVS and CDR2 as FQNEAQ. V was clipped by 5 bases and J by 3 bases, with 11 bases between them. This CDR3 is built from 14 residues. CDR3 loop: CASSHTGYNQPQHF. The CDR3 bases are TGTGCCAGCAGCCATACAGGGTACAATCAGCCCCAGCATTTT. Looking up the rest from reference TRBV7-8 and TRBJ1-5 gives the full variable domain: GAGVSQSPRYKVAKRGQDVALRCDPISGHVSLFWYQQALGQGPEFLTYFQNEAQLDKSGLPSDRFFAERPEGSVSTLKIQRTQQEDSAVYLCASSHTGYNQPQHFGDGTRLSIL.

This clone was recorded only once. The chain uses TRBV3-1 (or the pseudogene TRBV3-2) and TRBJ2-7; 8 bases map to TRBD2. This CDR3 is 15 amino acids long. Germline V gene sequence: CDR1 LGHDT, CDR2 YNNKEL (reference sequence). V lost 4 bases, J lost 0 bases, and 5 bases stayed unmatched. CDR3 nucleotides: TGTGCCAGCAGCCCCCTGCGGGGGGCCTCCTACGAGCAGTACTTC. It encodes CASSPLRGASYEQYF.

This chain connects TRBV24-1 to TRBJ2-1; 11 bases match TRBD2. Germline trimming cut 1 base from V and 2 bases from J; bases unmatched to any gene: 3. Germline CDR1 KGHDR, CDR2 SFDVKD. The CDR3 contains 17 residues. CDR3 sequence (DNA): TGTGCCACCAGTGATTTCTATAGCGGGGGGGCCTACAATGAGCAGTTCTTC. It specifies CATSDFYSGGAYNEQFF.